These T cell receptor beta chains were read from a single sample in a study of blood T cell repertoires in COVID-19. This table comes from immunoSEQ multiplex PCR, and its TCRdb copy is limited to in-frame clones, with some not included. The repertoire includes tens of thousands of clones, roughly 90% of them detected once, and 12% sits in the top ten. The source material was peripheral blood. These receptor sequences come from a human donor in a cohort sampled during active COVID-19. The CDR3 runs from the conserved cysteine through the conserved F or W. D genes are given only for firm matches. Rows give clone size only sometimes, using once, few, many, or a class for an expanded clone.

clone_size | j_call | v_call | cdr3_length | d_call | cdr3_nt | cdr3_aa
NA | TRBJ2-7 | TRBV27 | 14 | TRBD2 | TGTGCCAGCAGACTCCGCGGGGGGGGCTACGAGCAGTACTTC | CASRLRGGGYEQYF
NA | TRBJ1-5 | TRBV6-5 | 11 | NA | TGTGCCAGCTCGGGGAGTTGGCCCCAGCATTTT | CASSGSWPQHF
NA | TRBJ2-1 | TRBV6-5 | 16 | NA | TGTGCCAGCAGTTACAGGTTGCTAGGCGGGGTCAATGAGCAGTTCTTC | CASSYRLLGGVNEQFF
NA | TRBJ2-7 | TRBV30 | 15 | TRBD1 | TGTGCCTGGAGTGTACTAGGACAGGGGTACGACGAGCAGTACTTC | CAWSVLGQGYDEQYF
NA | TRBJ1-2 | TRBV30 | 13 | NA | TGTGCCTGGAGTGTATCAGTTAACTATGGCTACACCTTC | CAWSVSVNYGYTF
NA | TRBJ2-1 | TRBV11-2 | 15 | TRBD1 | TGTGCCAGCATGAGGGACAGGGGGCTCCACAATGAGCAGTTCTTC | CASMRDRGLHNEQFF
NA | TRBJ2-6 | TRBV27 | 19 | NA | TGTGCCAGCAGTTCCCGGGTCGGGACACCTACCTCTGGGGCCAACGTCCTGACTTTC | CASSSRVGTPTSGANVLTF
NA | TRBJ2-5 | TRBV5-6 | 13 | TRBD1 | TGTGCCAGCAGCTCGGACAGGGAGGAGACCCAGTACTTC | CASSSDREETQYF
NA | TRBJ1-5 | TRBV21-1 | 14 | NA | TGTGCCAGCAGCCCCGCGAATCGTGGTCAGCCCCAGCATTTT | CASSPANRGQPQHF
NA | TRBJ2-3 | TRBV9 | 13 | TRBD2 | TGTGCCAGCAGTTTAGCGGGAGCAGATACGCAGTATTTT | CASSLAGADTQYF
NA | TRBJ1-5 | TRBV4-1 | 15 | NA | TGCGCCAGCAGTCGTGTGGCGGATGGGAATCAGCCCCAGCATTTT | CASSRVADGNQPQHF
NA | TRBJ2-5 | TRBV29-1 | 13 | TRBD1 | TGCAGCGCCCCTGGACAGGGTTTAGAGACCCAGTACTTC | CSAPGQGLETQYF
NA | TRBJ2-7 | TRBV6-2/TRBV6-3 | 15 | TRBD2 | TGTGCCAGCAGTTACTCGGCGGGGGGGGCCCACGAGCAGTACTTC | CASSYSAGGAHEQYF
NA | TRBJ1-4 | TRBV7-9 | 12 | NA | TGTGCCAGCAGCTTATTAGATGAAAAACTGTTTTTT | CASSLLDEKLFF
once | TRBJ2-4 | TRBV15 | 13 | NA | TGTGCCACCAGCAGCCTACAGGGATTAATTCAGTACTTC | CATSSLQGLIQYF
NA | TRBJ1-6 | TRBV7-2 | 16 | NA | TGTGCCAGCAGCCCCTCCCCCAGGGCGCAGAATTCACCCCTCCACTTT | CASSPSPRAQNSPLHF